The rows below give T cell receptor beta chains drawn from one sample of a study of T cell repertoires in cytomegalovirus infection. TCRdb passed the reads through MiXCR, listing each CDR3 protein once. The table lists fewer than 1,000,000 distinct CDR3 sequences, around 32% of them singletons. These TCRs are of unknown antigen specificity. The sequenced sample was cultured CD8+ T cells from PBMCs, obtained from culture after CMV antigen stimulation. All receptors derive from a human donor in good health (CMV status not recorded). Some clones in this sample may be carry-over from other donors' samples. The CDR3 runs from the conserved cysteine through the conserved F or W. D genes are given only for firm matches. Rows may omit the clone size; those that give it use once, few, many or a size class.

CASSSASSAQETQYF	TGTGCCAGCAGTTCCGCCTCTAGCGCTCAAGAGACCCAGTACTTC	many	TRBJ2-5	NA	TRBV27
CASSRPGQGNEQFF	TGTGCCAGCAGCCGTCCGGGACAGGGTAATGAGCAGTTCTTC	few	TRBJ2-1	TRBD1	TRBV27
CASSEAWDNSGNTIYF	TGTGCCAGCAGTGAAGCTTGGGACAACTCTGGAAACACCATATATTTT	NA	TRBJ1-3	NA	TRBV2
CASSFKMTASYEQYF	TGTGCCAGCAGTTTTAAGATGACGGCCTCCTACGAGCAGTACTTC	NA	TRBJ2-7	NA	TRBV12-3/TRBV12-4
CASSLSIRGPRGSGANVLTF	TGTGCCAGCAGTTTATCGATAAGAGGTCCTAGGGGCTCTGGGGCCAACGTCCTGACTTTC	NA	TRBJ2-6	NA	TRBV27
CASSPTGAWETQYF	TGTGCCAGTAGTCCCACCGGGGCTTGGGAGACCCAGTACTTC	once	TRBJ2-5	NA	TRBV19
CASSQIGDRPLHF	TGTGCCAGCAGCCAGATAGGGGACCGGCCCCTCCACTTT	few	TRBJ1-6	NA	TRBV7-9
CATHGGKHNEQFF	TGTGCCACCCACGGGGGAAAGCACAATGAGCAGTTCTTC	NA	TRBJ2-1	NA	TRBV7-9
CASSLIGAETQYF	TGTGCCAGCAGCTTAATCGGGGCGGAGACCCAGTACTTC	few	TRBJ2-5	NA	TRBV7-3
CASRIAGGQETQYF	TGTGCCAGCAGGATAGCGGGGGGACAAGAGACCCAGTACTTC	many	TRBJ2-5	TRBD2	TRBV7-2
CATSRDGGGGQPQHF	TGTGCCACCAGCAGAGATGGGGGGGGCGGTCAGCCCCAGCATTTT	NA	TRBJ1-5	NA	TRBV15
CASSPTGLGNEQFF	TGTGCCAGCTCACCAACGGGGTTAGGGAATGAGCAGTTCTTC	NA	TRBJ2-1	NA	TRBV18
CASSYSRVGTQAFF	TGTGCCAGCAGTTACTCCCGTGTAGGGACACAAGCTTTCTTT	NA	TRBJ1-1	NA	TRBV6-5
CASSFGSNTIYGYTF	TGTGCCAGCAGTTTCGGTTCGAACACCATTTATGGCTACACCTTC	few	TRBJ1-2	NA	TRBV12-3/TRBV12-4
CASSLTGFTGYTF	TGTGCCAGCAGCTTGACAGGGTTCACTGGCTACACCTTC	few	TRBJ1-2	TRBD1	TRBV28
CSARGVGVDDEQYF	TGCAGTGCTAGAGGCGTGGGGGTAGACGACGAGCAGTACTTC	NA	TRBJ2-7	NA	TRBV20-1
CASSYAGTDGYTF	TGTGCCAGCAGTTACGCCGGGACAGATGGCTACACCTTC	NA	TRBJ1-2	TRBD1	TRBV6-5
CSVVEGGNYGYTF	TGCAGCGTTGTGGAGGGCGGGAACTATGGCTACACCTTC	NA	TRBJ1-2	NA	TRBV29-1
CASSLLGGGSYNEQFF	TGTGCCAGCAGCTTACTTGGTGGAGGCTCCTACAATGAGCAGTTCTTC	NA	TRBJ2-1	NA	TRBV7-2
CASPEGPETQYF	TGTGCCAGCCCTGAGGGCCCAGAGACCCAGTACTTC	few	TRBJ2-5	NA	TRBV6-1
CASSYVQDYLSGTQYF	TGTGCCAGCAGTTACGTCCAGGACTACCTGTCGGGGACCCAGTACTTC	NA	TRBJ2-5	NA	TRBV6-2/TRBV6-3
CASSLRHRTGQKTQYF	TGTGCCAGCAGCTTAAGGCACCGGACAGGGCAAAAGACCCAGTACTTC	NA	TRBJ2-5	TRBD1	TRBV6-2/TRBV6-3
CSARDNNLSYEQYF	TGCAGTGCTAGGGATAACAACCTCAGCTACGAGCAGTACTTC	NA	TRBJ2-7	NA	TRBV20-1
CASSSYSSGGTNTGELFF	TGTGCCAGCAGCTCATACTCTAGCGGGGGCACGAACACCGGGGAGCTGTTTTTT	few	TRBJ2-2	TRBD2	TRBV11-3
CASRGASVDEQFF	TGTGCCAGTAGAGGGGCTAGCGTGGATGAGCAGTTCTTC	NA	TRBJ2-1	NA	TRBV19
CASSYRTRGSTDTQYF	TGTGCCAGCAGTTATCGGACTAGAGGGTCCACAGATACGCAGTATTTT	few	TRBJ2-3	TRBD2	TRBV27
CDSSNPRGRTSPLHF	TGTGACAGCAGCAATCCGAGAGGCAGAACCTCACCCCTCCACTTT	NA	TRBJ1-6	NA	TRBV27
CASSLEVSTGELFF	TGTGCTAGCAGCTTAGAGGTCTCCACCGGGGAGCTGTTTTTT	few	TRBJ2-2	NA	TRBV7-7
CSAPGTSGGTDTQYF	TGCAGTGCCCCCGGGACTAGCGGGGGCACAGATACGCAGTATTTT	NA	TRBJ2-3	TRBD2	TRBV20-1
CTSSPSSYNEQFF	TGTACCAGCAGTCCCTCCTCCTACAATGAGCAGTTCTTC	NA	TRBJ2-1	NA	TRBV12-3/TRBV12-4
CASSTTVGPLNEKLFF	TGTGCCAGCAGCACCACCGTCGGACCCCTTAATGAAAAACTGTTTTTT	many	TRBJ1-4	NA	TRBV7-9
CASSSTGGPPNTGELFF	TGTGCCAGCAGCTCTACGGGGGGCCCTCCTAACACCGGGGAGCTGTTTTTT	NA	TRBJ2-2	NA	TRBV5-6
CATSDPPTGWTDTQYF	TGTGCCACCAGTGATCCCCCGACAGGGTGGACAGATACGCAGTATTTT	NA	TRBJ2-3	TRBD1	TRBV24-1
CATPLDNSPLHF	TGTGCCACCCCCCTTGATAATTCACCCCTCCACTTT	few	TRBJ1-6	NA	TRBV7-9
CAGTAGGRKETQYF	TGTGCCGGCACCGCGGGGGGGCGCAAAGAGACCCAGTACTTC	NA	TRBJ2-5	TRBD2	TRBV7-4
CASRDRRDEQFF	TGTGCCAGCAGGGACAGGAGAGATGAGCAGTTCTTC	few	TRBJ2-1	TRBD1	TRBV2
CAISEWRDNQETQYF	TGTGCCATCAGTGAGTGGAGGGACAACCAAGAGACCCAGTACTTC	NA	TRBJ2-5	NA	TRBV10-3
CASSQFPTGESTGELFF	TGCGCCAGCAGCCAATTCCCGACAGGGGAAAGCACCGGGGAGCTGTTTTTT	few	TRBJ2-2	TRBD1	TRBV4-1